A selection of T cell receptor beta chains follows, all from one sample in a study of blood T cell repertoires in COVID-19. The method was immunoSEQ multiplex PCR; TCRdb's version includes in-frame clones alone and lacks a portion of them. The sample lists under 95,000 clones, under 85% occurring once. Sequencing was done on a sample of peripheral blood. The source of these receptors is a man in his 70s with acute or convalescent COVID-19. Both conserved end residues are part of each CDR3. The D gene is left open where the match is weak. Clone size is shown for a subset of rows, as once, few, many or a class of expanded clone.

clone size	V gene	D gene	J gene	CDR3 DNA	CDR3 protein
NA	TRBV5-1	TRBD1	TRBJ2-3	TGCGCCAGCAGCTTGGAGGGGGCGAGCACAGATACGCAGTATTTT	CASSLEGASTDTQYF
NA	TRBV10-2	NA	TRBJ2-1	TGCGCCAGCAGTGTTAGTTACCAAAATGAGCAGTTCTTC	CASSVSYQNEQFF
NA	TRBV11-2	NA	TRBJ2-1	TGTGCCAGCAGCTTAGATCTTTACAATGAGCAGTTCTTC	CASSLDLYNEQFF
NA	TRBV7-6	TRBD1	TRBJ2-7	TGTGCCAGCAGCTCGGGACAGGGTTCGAGCTCCTACGAGCAGTACTTC	CASSSGQGSSSYEQYF
NA	TRBV29-1	NA	TRBJ1-2	TGCAGCGTTGGACCAGGGGCGGGCTATGGCTACACCTTC	CSVGPGAGYGYTF
NA	TRBV5-6	NA	TRBJ2-3	TGTGCCAGCAAAGTGGCGGGGGCTAACACAGATACGCAGTATTTT	CASKVAGANTDTQYF
NA	TRBV2	NA	TRBJ1-1	TGTGCCAGCAGCCCTGAGAGGACACTGGAAGCTTTCTTT	CASSPERTLEAFF
NA	TRBV13	NA	TRBJ2-3	TGTGCCAGCAGGGTAGGAGGGGGGGCCTCAGATACGCAGTATTTT	CASRVGGGASDTQYF
once	TRBV28	TRBD1	TRBJ2-6	TGTGCCAGCAGTTTCCCGTCGGGGACAGGTCTCCACGCTGGGGCCAACGTCCTGACTTTC	CASSFPSGTGLHAGANVLTF
few	TRBV5-6	TRBD1	TRBJ1-2	TGTGCCAGCAGCAGGGGACAGGGGGCCTCTGTGTATGGCTACACCTTC	CASSRGQGASVYGYTF
once	TRBV19	NA	TRBJ2-5	TGTGCCAGTAGTATAGGGACACTTCAAGAGACCCAGTACTTC	CASSIGTLQETQYF
NA	TRBV10-3	NA	TRBJ1-5	TGTGCCATCAGTGATATGAATCAGCCCCAGCATTTT	CAISDMNQPQHF
NA	TRBV25-1	NA	TRBJ1-1	TGTGCCAGTCAGGGTATAAAAAACACTGAAGCTTTCTTT	CASQGIKNTEAFF
NA	TRBV14	NA	TRBJ1-2	TGTGCCAGCAGCCAAGATTCAGGTAAGGGAGTCGGCTATGGCTACACCTTC	CASSQDSGKGVGYGYTF